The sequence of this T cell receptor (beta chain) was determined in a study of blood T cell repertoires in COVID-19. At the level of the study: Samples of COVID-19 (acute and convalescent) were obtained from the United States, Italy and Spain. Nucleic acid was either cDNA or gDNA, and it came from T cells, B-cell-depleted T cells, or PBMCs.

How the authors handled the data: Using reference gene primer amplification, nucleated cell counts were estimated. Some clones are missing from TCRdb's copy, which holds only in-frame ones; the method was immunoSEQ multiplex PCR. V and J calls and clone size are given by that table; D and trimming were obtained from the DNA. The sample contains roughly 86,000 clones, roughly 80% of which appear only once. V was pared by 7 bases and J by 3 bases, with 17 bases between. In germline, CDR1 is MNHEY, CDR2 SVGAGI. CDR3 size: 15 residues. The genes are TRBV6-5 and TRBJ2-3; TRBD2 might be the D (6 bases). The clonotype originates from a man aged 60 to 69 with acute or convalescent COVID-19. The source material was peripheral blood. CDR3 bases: TGTGCCAGCACTAACGTACTAGCAGGGACAGATACGCAGTATTTT. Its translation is CASTNVLAGTDTQYF.